Listed here are 24 T cell receptor beta chains from one sample, sequenced in a study of OX40 agonist ivuxolimab in advanced cancers. Sequenced by immunoSEQ multiplex PCR; TCRdb stores in-frame clones only, minus some. The profile covers roughly 59,000 clones, with approximately 92% appearing a single time and around 15% taken by the ten largest. This specimen consisted of CD4+ or CD8+ T cells sorted from blood, obtained in a trial of the OX40 agonist ivuxolimab. These receptors were taken from an adult with an advanced solid tumor such as melanoma, head and neck, liver or kidney cancer.

The chain employs TRBV10-3 and TRBJ2-5; 10 bases map to TRBD2. CDR3 length: 15 residues. Germline-derived CDR1 and CDR2 are ENHRY and SYGVKD. V was pared by 10 bases and J by 1 base, with 9 bases of the junction left unmatched. The CDR3 DNA reads as TGTGCCACCTCTATAGCGGGAGGCTCCCAAGAGACCCAGTACTTC. This translates into CATSIAGGSQETQYF.

The chain links TRBV12-5 to TRBJ1-2, with 11 bases identical to TRBD1. CDR1 is LGHNT, CDR2 FRNRAP, per germline. This CDR3 region has 16 residues. The V and J ends lost 2 bases and 3 bases, in that order; junction bases with no gene match: 5. CDR3 in amino acids: CASGLSGTGGDYGYTF. DNA of the CDR3: TGTGCTAGTGGTTTGTCCGGGACAGGGGGAGACTATGGCTACACCTTC.

The genes are TRBV18 and TRBJ1-6, with unresolved D. CDR3 size: 17 residues. V lost 6 bases to trimming and J lost 0 bases, with 15 bases between them. Germline values: CDR1 KGHSH, CDR2 LQKENI. The chain's CDR3 is CASSRSEVLSYNSPLHF. CDR3 DNA: TGTGCCAGCTCTCGGTCGGAGGTCCTCTCCTATAATTCACCCCTCCACTTT. The whole variable domain, filled in from reference TRBV18 and TRBJ1-6, reads NAGVMQNPRHLVRRRGQEARLRCSPMKGHSHVYWYRQLPEEGLKFMVYLQKENIIDESGMPKERFSAEFPKEGPSILRIQQVVRGDSAAYFCASSRSEVLSYNSPLHFGNGTRLTVT.

The V and J genes are TRBV29-1 and TRBJ2-2; unclear D gene. V lost 6 bases and J lost 0, with 8 bases in between. CDR1 is SQVTM and CDR2 is ANQGSEA in the germline V gene. The CDR3 spans 13 residues. DNA of the CDR3: TGCAGCGTGCGACGTGCGAACACCGGGGAGCTGTTTTTT. It yields the protein CSVRRANTGELFF.

The J gene is TRBJ1-3, the V gene TRBV7-9; D not certain. From germline, CDR1 is SEHNR and CDR2 FQNEAQ (reference sequence). V dropped 8 bases and J dropped 4 bases, with 6 bases sitting between them. CDR3 length: 11 residues. This CDR3 is CASDGGNTIYF. The CDR3 nucleotides read TGTGCCAGCGACGGGGGAAACACCATATATTTT. The full variable domain, with the rest looked up from reference TRBV7-9 and TRBJ1-3, is DTGVSQNPRHKITKRGQNVTFRCDPISEHNRLYWYRQTLGQGPEFLTYFQNEAQLEKSRLLSDRFSAERPKGSFSTLEIQRTEQGDSAMYLCASDGGNTIYFGEGSWLTVV.

The chain combines TRBV19 with TRBJ1-2, with 8 bases that match TRBD1. This CDR3 contains 13 residues. Losses at the gene ends were 6 bases for V and 4 bases for J; bases not matched to a gene: 4. The germline gives CDR1 LNHDA, CDR2 SQIVND (reference sequence). This chain's CDR3 is CASSVGTGYGYTF. CDR3 DNA: TGTGCCAGTAGCGTCGGGACAGGCTATGGCTACACCTTC.

Regarding this clone: The sample has other DNA sequences that encode this CDR3 too. The V call is TRBV11-2, the J call TRBJ2-7, with TRBD2 matching 12 bases. With V trimmed by 6 bases and J by 3 bases, 12 bases remained unmatched. CDR3 size: 17 residues. CDR1 is SGHAT, CDR2 FQNNGV, per germline. The CDR3 spells CASSPTPGLAGNYEQYF. The DNA of the CDR3 is TGTGCCAGCAGTCCGACTCCCGGACTAGCGGGAAACTACGAGCAGTACTTC.

The chain combines TRBV5-1 with TRBJ1-1, with a weak D call TRBD1 (5 bases). The CDR3 runs 14 residues. Deletions cut 4 bases from V and 0 bases from J, with 10 bases between. Germline assignment: CDR1 SGHRS and CDR2 YFSETQ. In DNA form, the CDR3 reads TGCGCCAGCAGCCCCGAGACAGTGAACACTGAAGCTTTCTTT. Its protein product is CASSPETVNTEAFF.

This rearrangement joins TRBV13 to TRBJ2-7, with D tentatively TRBD1 or TRBD2 (5 bases each). Germline lookup yields CDR1 PRHDT and CDR2 FYEKMQ (reference sequence). CDR3 length equals 14 residues. The V and J ends lost 1 base and 6 bases respectively, with 13 bases between them. CDR3 nucleotides: TGTGCCAGCAGCTTAGCTGGGGGAGTTAGCGAGCAGTACTTC. Its protein product is CASSLAGGVSEQYF.

The chain has TRBV19 and TRBJ1-2, with 7 bases fitting TRBD1. J gave up 7 bases and V 1 base, and 12 bases lay outside the gene matches. The CDR3 is 16 residues long. Germline CDR1 and CDR2: LNHDA and SQIVND (reference sequence). CDR3 in DNA: TGTGCCAGTAGTATAGCCGGGGACAGAAAAACGGGTGGCTACACCTTC. Translated: CASSIAGDRKTGGYTF.

This clone was counted once. The chain uses TRBV15 and TRBJ2-3; 13 bases are a match to TRBD2. V dropped 3 bases and J dropped 1; count of bases not matched to a gene: 10. Germline V gene data show CDR1 as LNHNV and CDR2 as YYDKDF (reference sequence). The CDR3 is 19 amino acids. This chain's CDR3 is CATSRTSGGNYGGTDTQYF. CDR3 sequence (DNA): TGTGCCACCAGCAGGACTAGCGGGGGGAACTACGGAGGCACAGATACGCAGTATTTT.

The chain couples TRBV7-9 to TRBJ1-4; D is ambiguous. The V gene lost 1 base and the J gene lost 7 bases, with 7 bases spanning the gap. The CDR3 spans 13 residues. Germline-derived CDR1 and CDR2 are SEHNR and FQNEAQ (reference sequence). The CDR3 is CASSLVVGEKLFF. As DNA, the CDR3 is TGTGCCAGCAGCTTAGTGGTGGGTGAAAAACTGTTTTTT. Full variable domain (rest looked up from reference TRBV7-9 and TRBJ1-4): DTGVSQNPRHKITKRGQNVTFRCDPISEHNRLYWYRQTLGQGPEFLTYFQNEAQLEKSRLLSDRFSAERPKGSFSTLEIQRTEQGDSAMYLCASSLVVGEKLFFGSGTQLSVL.

This chain links TRBV7-2 with TRBJ1-2; D is perhaps TRBD1 (5 bases). Germline-derived CDR1 and CDR2 are SGHTA and FQGNSA. The CDR3 sequence is 13 residues long. Trimming removed 3 bases at V and 8 bases at J, with 13 bases between. CDR3 sequence (DNA): TGTGCCAGCAGCTTTTGGGACGTCTTGGGCTACACCTTC. Amino acids: CASSFWDVLGYTF. Complete variable domain (other parts from reference TRBV7-2 and TRBJ1-2): GAGVSQSPSNKVTEKGKDVELRCDPISGHTALYWYRQSLGQGLEFLIYFQGNSAPDKSGLPSDRFSAERTGGSVSTLTIQRTQQEDSAVYLCASSFWDVLGYTFGSGTRLTVV.

This chain uses TRBV11-2 with TRBJ2-7; a possible D gene is TRBD1 (5 bases). Germline values: CDR1 SGHAT, CDR2 FQNNGV. The length of the CDR3 is 15 residues. With 1 base removed from V and 1 base from J, the gap between germline ends came to 11 bases. CDR3: CASSLGQGRSYEQYF. The CDR3 nucleotides read TGTGCCAGCAGCTTAGGCCAGGGTAGGTCCTACGAGCAGTACTTC.

On this clone itself: The junction shows a germline mismatch at one end, possibly a read error. The chain has TRBV10-3 and TRBJ2-3; 12 nucleotides agree with TRBD2. CDR1 and CDR2 (germline): ENHRY, SYGVKD. The CDR3 extends over 20 amino acids. The CDR3 loop is CAISEGGATSGSIGTDTQYF. Written as DNA, the CDR3 is TGTGCCATCAGTGAGGGGGGGGCGACTAGCGGGAGTATCGGCACGGATACGCAGTATTTT.

J is TRBJ2-1 and V is TRBV19; TRBD1 matches 8 bases. CDR3 length equals 15 residues. Germline V gene lookup returns CDR1 LNHDA and CDR2 SQIVND (reference sequence). V lost 3 bases to trimming and J lost 1 base; unmatched junction nucleotides: 2. The CDR3 reads CASSITGGSYNEQFF. CDR3 nucleotides: TGTGCCAGTAGTATTACAGGGGGGTCCTACAATGAGCAGTTCTTC.

This chain connects TRBV5-6 to TRBJ1-1, with 9 positions matching TRBD1. V dropped 0 bases and J dropped 4; count of bases not matched to a gene: 4. The CDR3 runs 15 residues. From germline, CDR1 is SGHDT and CDR2 YYEEEE. This CDR3 reads CASSLDRGLATEAFF. The CDR3 DNA sequence: TGTGCCAGCAGCTTGGACAGGGGGCTGGCCACTGAAGCTTTCTTT.

The CDR3 spells CASSLVQDQETQYF. As DNA, the CDR3 is TGCGCCAGCAGCTTGGTCCAGGACCAAGAGACCCAGTACTTC. The chain is built from TRBV5-1 and TRBJ2-5; D gene unclear. The CDR3 spans 14 residues. Germline V gives CDR1 SGHRS, CDR2 YFSETQ. The germline V and J ends were trimmed by 0 bases and 0 bases, with 6 bases remaining between them. Full variable domain (outside the CDR3, taken from reference TRBV5-1 and TRBJ2-5): KAGVTQTPRYLIKTRGQQVTLSCSPISGHRSVSWYQQTPGQGLQFLFEYFSETQRNKGNFPGRFSGRQFSNSRSEMNVSTLELGDSALYLCASSLVQDQETQYFGPGTRLLVL.

The V and J genes are TRBV4-1 and TRBJ2-7; D is uncertain. Per the germline V gene, CDR1 is MGHRA and CDR2 is YSYEKL. The CDR3 contains 13 residues. The ends were cut back, 0 bases at V and 2 bases at J, with 5 bases in the middle. As DNA, the CDR3 is TGCGCCAGCAGCCAAGAGGGCGCCTACGAGCAGTACTTC. This codes for CASSQEGAYEQYF.

This chain joins TRBV29-1 and TRBJ2-7, with 8 bases fitting TRBD1. Germline V CDR1 and CDR2: SQVTM, ANQGSEA. CDR3 size: 12 residues. Unmatched junction bases numbered 3, after V lost 5 bases and J lost 3 bases. DNA of the CDR3: TGCAGCGTTAGCACAGGGGGCTACGAGCAGTACTTC. This encodes CSVSTGGYEQYF.

The chain recombines TRBV6-6 with TRBJ1-1; no reliable D call. Germline V gene data show CDR1 as MNHNY and CDR2 as SVGAGI (reference sequence). This CDR3 has 14 amino acids. V lost 0 bases and J 5 bases, leaving 10 bases between the germline ends. As DNA, the CDR3 is TGTGCCAGCAGTTACTCTTCCGGGGTAACTGAAGCTTTCTTT. This encodes CASSYSSGVTEAFF.

The chain joins TRBV6-5 to TRBJ2-7; D not resolved. Germline assignment: CDR1 MNHEY and CDR2 SVGAGI. The germline V and J ends were trimmed by 2 bases and 6 bases, with 11 bases remaining between them. This CDR3 has 13 residues. This chain's CDR3 is CASSYPVGVEQYF. The DNA for the CDR3 is TGTGCCAGCAGTTACCCGGTTGGTGTCGAGCAGTACTTC.

The genes are TRBV5-4 and TRBJ2-5; D possibly uses TRBD1 or TRBD2 (5 bases each). Between the trimmed V and J ends, which lost 6 bases and 2 bases, there was a span of 20 bases. The CDR3 is 16 amino acids. Germline CDR1 is SGHNT and CDR2 is YYREEE (reference sequence). In nucleotides, the CDR3 is TGTGCCAGCAATCCCGAAACTGGGGACGGTCAAGAGACCCAGTACTTC. This gives the protein CASNPETGDGQETQYF.

The chain uses TRBV6-1 and TRBJ2-7; 9 bases match TRBD1. V lost 5 bases and J lost 2; bases outside the gene matches: 7. This CDR3 region has 15 residues. Germline CDR1 is MNHNS and CDR2 is SASEGT. This CDR3 is CASSPGTGFPYEQYF. Written as DNA, the CDR3 is TGTGCCAGCAGTCCCGGGACAGGGTTCCCCTACGAGCAGTACTTC.